These 25 T cell receptor beta chains originate from one sample sequenced in a study of CD8+ T cells in alopecia areata (dated by TCRdb to between 2018 and 2020). The library was generated by the immunoSEQ multiplex PCR assay. RNA was extracted from all samples and reverse transcribed into cDNA, which served as template for TCR sequencing. In TCRdb, the immuneACCESS table is reduced to in-frame sequences with V and J assigned. These tables do not hold every clone; where another copy was compared, an unresolved V gene accounts for under half, and the others remain unexplained. The sample table shows some 150,000 clones, and around 62% are seen once. The ten largest clones add up to 36% of the sample. Sequencing input: CD8+ T cells sorted from blood. These receptors were taken from a human donor in good health.

The V gene is TRBV5-1, the J gene TRBJ2-1, with TRBD2 matching over 9 bases. Germline V gene lookup returns CDR1 SGHRS and CDR2 YFSETQ. The ends lost 4 bases at V and 5 bases at J; junction bases unmatched: 16. The CDR3 spans 18 residues. CDR3 in DNA: TGCGCCAGCAGCCAACAACCCAGCGGGAGGAACGGCGACAATGAGCAGTTCTTC. Translating it yields CASSQQPSGRNGDNEQFF.

This clone was picked up a small number of times. This chain uses TRBV29-1 with TRBJ2-1, with TRBD2 matching over 8 bases. Germline loops: CDR1 SQVTM, CDR2 ANQGSEA. The J segment lost 7 bases and the V segment lost 7 bases, leaving 9 bases of the junction unmatched. This CDR3 contains 13 residues. CDR3 region: CSAGGGLANEQFF. CDR3 coding DNA: TGCAGCGCCGGCGGGGGGCTAGCGAATGAGCAGTTCTTC.

The V and J genes are TRBV15 and TRBJ2-3, with D possibly being TRBD2 (8 bases). The germline gives CDR1 LNHNV, CDR2 YYDKDF (reference sequence). The V end was cut by 3 bases, the J end by 1 base, with 20 bases between. The CDR3 consists of 18 residues. CDR3 amino acids: CATSSGRVQGKGTDTQYF. The CDR3 DNA is TGTGCCACCAGCAGCGGGAGGGTACAGGGGAAGGGCACAGATACGCAGTATTTT.

V gene TRBV6-6 combines with J gene TRBJ2-1, with a weak D call TRBD2 (5 bases). Germline values: CDR1 MNHNY, CDR2 SVGAGI (reference sequence). V lost 1 base to trimming and J lost 9 bases, with 10 bases between them. The CDR3 extends over 13 amino acids. The DNA of the CDR3 is TGTGCCAGCAGTTACTGGGGAGTCGGTGAGCAGTTCTTC. Protein product: CASSYWGVGEQFF.

This clone was detected a few times. The rearrangement links TRBV11-2 to TRBJ2-1; D may match TRBD1 or TRBD2 (5 bases each). With 0 bases removed from V and 8 bases from J, the gap between germline ends came to 8 bases. The CDR3 runs to 13 residues. Germline values: CDR1 SGHAT, CDR2 FQNNGV. The CDR3: CASSLEGVYEQFF. In DNA, the CDR3 is TGTGCCAGCAGCTTAGAGGGGGTCTATGAGCAGTTCTTC. The entire variable domain, with the rest obtained from reference TRBV11-2 and TRBJ2-1, is as follows: EAGVAQSPRYKIIEKRQSVAFWCNPISGHATLYWYQQILGQGPKLLIQFQNNGVVDDSQLPKDRFSAERLKGVDSTLKIQPAKLEDSAVYLCASSLEGVYEQFFGPGTRLTVL.

The CDR3 DNA is TGTGCCAGCTCAACACTTACCCCCCCGGATACGCAGTATTTT. Its protein product is CASSTLTPPDTQYF. V is TRBV18 and J is TRBJ2-3; D gene uncertain. V lost 5 bases, J lost 6 bases, and 15 bases lay in between. CDR3 length: 14 amino acids. Germline V gene data show CDR1 as KGHSH and CDR2 as LQKENI.

This clone was observed a few times. The J gene is TRBJ2-1, the V gene TRBV30; 9 bases fit TRBD2. CDR1 is GTSNPN, CDR2 SVGIG, per germline (reference sequence). Losses at the gene ends were 0 bases for V and 8 bases for J; bases not matched to a gene: 5. The CDR3 has 14 amino acids. This CDR3 reads CAWSVASGTDEQFF. The CDR3 region has the DNA TGTGCCTGGAGTGTAGCTAGCGGGACGGATGAGCAGTTCTTC.

This clone was counted a single time. The rearrangement joins TRBV9 to TRBJ2-7; 11 nucleotides match TRBD1. The CDR3 is 15 amino acids. V lost 3 bases and J lost 1; bases outside the gene matches: 3. From germline, CDR1 is SGDLS and CDR2 YYNGEE. The CDR3 region is CASSGGTGGSYEQYF. In DNA form, the CDR3 reads TGTGCCAGCAGCGGCGGGACAGGGGGATCCTACGAGCAGTACTTC.

This clone was observed a few times. The genes are TRBV11-2 and TRBJ2-7; D gene uncertain. This CDR3 spans 11 amino acids. Deletions cut 5 bases from V and 6 bases from J, with 8 bases between. CDR1 is SGHAT and CDR2 is FQNNGV in the germline V gene. CDR3 in DNA: TGTGCCAGCAGCGCACTCTCCGAGCAGTACTTC. This encodes CASSALSEQYF.

The rearrangement joins TRBV6-5 to TRBJ2-7; no reliable D call. The CDR3 totals 11 residues. CDR1 MNHEY and CDR2 SVGAGI come from the germline V gene. V lost 10 bases and J 3 bases, leaving 10 bases between the germline ends. The CDR3 is CATTSDYEQYF. For the CDR3, the DNA is TGTGCCACCACTTCCGACTACGAGCAGTACTTC.

The chain couples TRBV29-1 to TRBJ2-5; the D is unclear. Germline V gene lookup returns CDR1 SQVTM and CDR2 ANQGSEA. Trimming pared 5 bases from V and 4 bases from J, leaving 11 bases between. CDR3 length equals 12 residues. The DNA for the CDR3 is TGCAGCGTTAAGACACGCTCAGAGACCCAGTACTTC. This translates into CSVKTRSETQYF.

The rearrangement joins TRBV7-2 to TRBJ2-1, with D perhaps matching TRBD2 (6 bases). The CDR3 consists of 14 residues. Trimming stripped 0 bases from V and 8 bases from J, with 11 bases between. From germline, CDR1 is SGHTA and CDR2 FQGNSA. CDR3 amino acids: CASSLAPVADEQFF. The CDR3 nucleotides read TGTGCCAGCAGCTTAGCGCCCGTAGCGGATGAGCAGTTCTTC.

The rearrangement links TRBV4-1 to TRBJ2-7, with D unclear. V lost 1 base to trimming and J lost 5 bases, with 9 bases between them. Per germline, CDR1 MGHRA and CDR2 YSYEKL. This CDR3 contains 13 residues. Here the CDR3 DNA reads TGCGCCAGCAGCCAAGGACGGGCGGACGAGCAGTACTTC. Translation: CASSQGRADEQYF.

V and J are TRBV11-2 and TRBJ2-4; tentative D call: TRBD1 (5 bases). The CDR3 is 17 amino acids. The germline V gene has CDR1 SGHAT and CDR2 FQNNGV. V was shortened by 1 base and J by 5 bases, with 18 bases between the two germline ends. The CDR3 loop is CASSLAWTRREENIQYF. CDR3 sequence (DNA): TGTGCCAGCAGCTTAGCCTGGACAAGGAGAGAAGAAAACATTCAGTACTTC.

The chain couples TRBV2 to TRBJ2-7, with 10 bases that match TRBD2. Germline loops: CDR1 SNHLY, CDR2 FYNNEI. V dropped 3 bases and J dropped 2; count of bases not matched to a gene: 13. CDR3 length equals 18 residues. The CDR3 DNA reads as TGTGCCAGCAGTGAGGGGCCTGCTAGCGGGAGCTCTACCTACGAGCAGTACTTC. It specifies CASSEGPASGSSTYEQYF.

This clone came up once. The V call is TRBV5-1, the J call TRBJ2-7; no clear D. The CDR3 extends over 16 amino acids. The V end lost 2 bases, the J end lost 1 base, and 16 bases lay between the germline ends. CDR1 SGHRS and CDR2 YFSETQ come from the germline V gene. CDR3 sequence (DNA): TGCGCCAGCAGCTTTGGTGGTTCCGCGATGTCCTACGAGCAGTACTTC. This translates into CASSFGGSAMSYEQYF.

The chain has TRBV9 and TRBJ1-2, with D unclear. The germline CDR1 and CDR2 sequences are SGDLS and YYNGEE. The ends were cut back, 5 bases at V and 1 base at J, with 3 bases in the middle. The CDR3 is 11 amino acids. The CDR3 DNA reads TGTGCCAGCAGGGGTAACTATGGCTACACCTTC. This translates into CASRGNYGYTF.

The chain has TRBV7-3 and TRBJ2-1, with no clear D. Deletions cut 1 base from V and 4 bases from J, with 17 bases between. This CDR3 is built from 17 residues. CDR1 and CDR2 from the germline V gene are SGHTA and FQGTGA. The CDR3 nucleotides are TGTGCCAGCAGCTTAAGTTCGGACCCATGGGTTTACAATGAGCAGTTCTTC. This codes for CASSLSSDPWVYNEQFF.

The chain is built from TRBV5-1 and TRBJ2-3; 10 bases are shared with TRBD2. V was pared by 8 bases and J by 0 bases, with 0 bases of the junction left unmatched. The CDR3 loop spans 13 amino acids. Germline V CDR1 and CDR2: SGHRS, YFSETQ. This CDR3 reads CARLAGSTDTQYF. The CDR3 nucleotides are TGCGCCAGACTAGCGGGGAGCACAGATACGCAGTATTTT.

The table lists this clone with a count of one. This chain links TRBV6-4 with TRBJ2-1, with 7 positions matching TRBD1. This CDR3 has 11 residues. With V trimmed by 6 bases and J by 9 bases, 2 bases remained unmatched. Germline lookup yields CDR1 MRHNA and CDR2 SNTAGT. As DNA, the CDR3 is TGTGCCAGCAGCCAGGGGGTTGAGCAGTTCTTC. This codes for CASSQGVEQFF.

The V and J genes are TRBV25-1 and TRBJ2-3; maybe TRBD2 (6 bases). Per germline, CDR1 MGHDK and CDR2 SYGVNS. The CDR3 consists of 13 residues. The V and J ends lost 2 bases and 8 bases respectively, with 11 bases between them. The CDR3 is CASSERRGVTQYF. The DNA for the CDR3 is TGTGCCAGCAGTGAAAGGAGGGGCGTTACGCAGTATTTT.

The rearrangement joins TRBV29-1 to TRBJ2-7, with TRBD2 identical over 15 bases. Germline V gives CDR1 SQVTM, CDR2 ANQGSEA. CDR3 length equals 15 residues. Trimming removed 6 bases from V and 3 bases from J; junction bases left unmatched: 6. CDR3 nucleotides: TGCAGCGTGAAAGGACTAGCGGGAGGGTACTACGAGCAGTACTTC. It yields the protein CSVKGLAGGYYEQYF.

In nucleotides, the CDR3 is TGTGCCAGCAGTGCCCTCCCCACAGGGGCTGAAGCTTTCTTT. Amino acid sequence: CASSALPTGAEAFF. This chain links TRBV2 with TRBJ1-1; TRBD1 agrees at 7 bases. The CDR3 totals 14 residues. The junction had 8 bases not matched to a gene; V was cut back by 4 bases and J by 6 bases. In germline, CDR1 is SNHLY, CDR2 FYNNEI.

The rearrangement joins TRBV5-6 to TRBJ2-2; unclear D gene. The germline V and J ends were trimmed by 2 bases and 0 bases, with 8 bases remaining between them. The CDR3 is made up of 15 amino acids. The germline gives CDR1 SGHDT, CDR2 YYEEEE. CDR3 protein: CASSFFAANTGELFF. The CDR3 DNA reads TGTGCCAGCAGCTTCTTCGCTGCGAACACCGGGGAGCTGTTTTTT.

This chain links TRBV27 with TRBJ2-2; 12 bases align to TRBD2. With 6 bases clipped from V and 3 bases from J, the junction kept 2 bases outside the gene matches. The CDR3 runs to 15 residues. Per germline, CDR1 MNHEY and CDR2 SMNVEV (reference sequence). CDR3 sequence reads: CASSLAGGDTGELFF. For the CDR3, the DNA is TGTGCCAGCAGCCTAGCGGGAGGGGACACCGGGGAGCTGTTTTTT.